The next 29 T cell receptor beta chains were all read from a single sample in a study of blood T cell repertoires in COVID-19. The data were produced by immunoSEQ multiplex PCR, yet TCRdb's version contains in-frame clones alone and is incomplete. The sample records 340,000 or so clones, roughly 85% being singletons. The specimen sequenced was PBMCs or T cells enriched from blood (not recorded which). These TCRs come from a woman aged 40-49 years with acute COVID-19.

The gene calls are TRBV5-4 and TRBJ2-1, with 7 bases fitting TRBD2. CDR1 and CDR2 from the germline V gene are SGHNT and YYREEE (reference sequence). CDR3 size: 14 residues. J was trimmed by 5 bases and V by 5 bases; bases with no gene match: 7. CDR3 sequence reads: CASSSIGTNNEQFF. In DNA, the CDR3 is TGTGCCAGCAGTAGTATCGGGACTAACAATGAGCAGTTCTTC.

Regarding this clone: Mismatch with germline at one junction end may stem from a read error. The J gene is TRBJ1-4, the V gene TRBV7-9; 7 bases are a match to TRBD1. The CDR3 runs 15 residues. Looked up from germline, CDR1 is SEHNR and CDR2 is FQNEAQ (reference sequence). CDR3 region: CASRTRDSKNEKLFF. As DNA, the CDR3 is TGTGCCAGCAGGACCCGGGACAGCAAAAATGAAAAGCTGTTTTTT.

V is TRBV7-2 and J is TRBJ1-1, with 7 bases identical to TRBD1. Germline-derived CDR1 and CDR2 are SGHTA and FQGNSA. J gave up 1 base and V 4 bases, and 3 bases lay outside the gene matches. This CDR3 spans 14 amino acids. CDR3 in amino acids: CASSYRDRNTEAFF. The CDR3, as DNA: TGTGCCAGCAGCTATCGGGACAGGAACACTGAAGCTTTCTTT.

In this sample, this clone turned up once. The chain couples TRBV6-2 or TRBV6-3 to TRBJ2-4, with 7 bases lining up with TRBD1. Germline CDR1 and CDR2: MNHEY and SVGEGT. The CDR3 sequence is 14 residues long. V shed 4 bases and J 8 bases; nucleotides not matched to a gene: 8. In nucleotides, the CDR3 is TGTGCCAGCAGTTCGCCTGACAGGGCGGACATTCAGTACTTC. This codes for CASSSPDRADIQYF.

Of note for this clone: A junction end diverges from the germline sequence, so it may reflect a read error. The V gene is TRBV3-1 (or the pseudogene TRBV3-2), the J gene TRBJ1-3; D perhaps matches TRBD1 (6 bases). Looked up from germline, CDR1 is LGHDT and CDR2 is YNNKEL (reference sequence). The CDR3 spans 13 residues. This CDR3 is CASSPVQGTTIYF. CDR3 DNA: TGTGCCAGCAGCCCGGTACAGGGAACCACCATATATTTT.

This sequence joins TRBV7-6 and TRBJ2-5; a possible D gene is TRBD2 (6 bases). CDR1 and CDR2 from the germline V gene are SGHVS and FNYEAQ. The CDR3 runs to 14 residues. V lost 0 bases and J 7 bases, leaving 12 bases between the germline ends. The CDR3 bases are TGTGCCAGCAGCTTAGCGCCGGGGGAAGGGACCCAGTACTTC. This codes for CASSLAPGEGTQYF.

The chain joins TRBV27 to TRBJ1-5, with a possible D match to TRBD1 (6 bases). Looked up from germline, CDR1 is MNHEY and CDR2 is SMNVEV (reference sequence). The CDR3 length is 12 residues. V was shortened by 6 bases and J by 11 bases, with 14 bases between the two germline ends. In nucleotides, the CDR3 is TGTGCCAGCAGGGGGGGGCTTGGGACCCAGCATTTT. Translation: CASRGGLGTQHF.

Points on this clone: Other nucleotide sequences in the sample specify the same CDR3. The rearrangement links TRBV9 to TRBJ2-3; the match to TRBD2 covers 7 bases. CDR1 and CDR2 from the germline V gene are SGDLS and YYNGEE. The V segment lost 0 bases and the J segment 0 bases; nucleotides outside the gene matches: 4. The CDR3 loop spans 16 amino acids. As DNA, the CDR3 is TGTGCCAGCAGCGTAGGACTAGCAGCTAGCACAGATACGCAGTATTTT. This codes for CASSVGLAASTDTQYF.

The rearrangement uses TRBV12-3 or TRBV12-4 and TRBJ1-2; unclear D gene. This CDR3 contains 11 residues. Between the trimmed V and J ends, which lost 4 bases and 3 bases, there was a span of 3 bases. The CDR3 loop reads CASSSHYGYTF. The CDR3 DNA reads TGTGCCAGCAGTTCTCACTATGGCTACACCTTC.

The chain joins TRBV27 to TRBJ1-4, with D perhaps matching TRBD1 (5 bases). V lost 3 bases to trimming and J lost 1 base, with 12 bases between them. The CDR3 runs to 16 residues. Germline loops: CDR1 MNHEY, CDR2 SMNVEV (reference sequence). The CDR3 DNA reads TGTGCCAGCAGTTTGGCCCCAGGGATAACTAATGAAAAACTGTTTTTT. It encodes CASSLAPGITNEKLFF. The full variable domain, completed using reference TRBV27 and TRBJ1-4, is EAQVTQNPRYLITVTGKKLTVTCSQNMNHEYMSWYRQDPGLGLRQIYYSMNVEVTDKGDVPEGYKVSRKEKRNFPLILESPSPNQTSLYFCASSLAPGITNEKLFFGSGTQLSVL.

The CDR3 protein is CASSEQGARGYTF. In DNA form, the CDR3 reads TGTGCCAGCAGCGAGCAGGGGGCGCGTGGCTACACCTTC. This rearrangement joins TRBV5-4 to TRBJ1-2; 8 bases match TRBD1. The CDR3 has 13 residues. Germline trimming cut 4 bases from V and 7 bases from J; bases unmatched to any gene: 6. The V gene's germline CDR1 is SGHNT and CDR2 YYREEE (reference sequence). The variable domain in full, with the rest retrieved from reference TRBV5-4 and TRBJ1-2, is ETGVTQSPTHLIKTRGQQVTLRCSSQSGHNTVSWYQQALGQGPQFIFQYYREEENGRGNFPPRFSGLQFPNYSSELNVNALELDDSALYLCASSEQGARGYTFGSGTRLTVV.

The rearrangement uses TRBV19 and TRBJ1-1; weak D call: TRBD1 (6 bases). CDR1 and CDR2 (germline): LNHDA, SQIVND (reference sequence). This CDR3 region has 18 residues. Trimming pared 7 bases from V and 2 bases from J, leaving 26 bases between. Here the CDR3 reads CASTDTGLVSPGNTEAFF. The CDR3 nucleotides are TGTGCCAGTACGGACACAGGGTTGGTTAGCCCGGGAAACACTGAAGCTTTCTTT.

The rearrangement links TRBV2 to TRBJ1-2; 9 nucleotides match TRBD1. V was pared by 6 bases and J by 7 bases, with 15 bases of the junction left unmatched. CDR1 is SNHLY, CDR2 FYNNEI, per germline. This CDR3 is built from 16 residues. The CDR3 loop is CASRAELGQGGSGYTF. Here the CDR3 DNA reads TGTGCCAGCAGGGCCGAACTGGGACAGGGTGGCTCTGGCTACACCTTC.

This clone was found a few times. The chain carries TRBV7-3 and TRBJ2-3; 10 bases map to TRBD2. CDR1 is SGHTA, CDR2 FQGTGA, per germline. With 5 bases clipped from V and 0 bases from J, the junction kept 5 bases outside the gene matches. This CDR3 region has 16 residues. Here the CDR3 DNA reads TGTGCCAGCAGCCTAAGCGGGAGGGAAAGCACAGATACGCAGTATTTT. Translated, it gives CASSLSGRESTDTQYF.

CDR3 sequence reads: CASSVDGTGIEQYF. The CDR3 coding sequence is TGTGCCAGCAGCGTAGATGGGACAGGGATCGAGCAGTACTTC. The genes are TRBV9 and TRBJ2-7; 9 positions match TRBD1. V lost 0 bases to trimming and J lost 6 bases; unmatched junction nucleotides: 4. Germline V gives CDR1 SGDLS, CDR2 YYNGEE. This CDR3 is built from 14 residues.

This clone has more than one count but fewer than ten. The chain carries TRBV2 and TRBJ1-1; D is ambiguous. Trimming pared 4 bases from V and 4 bases from J, leaving 10 bases between. The CDR3 loop spans 13 amino acids. Per the germline V gene, CDR1 is SNHLY and CDR2 is FYNNEI. The CDR3 sequence: CASSVKGGTEAFF. In DNA form, the CDR3 reads TGTGCCAGCAGTGTGAAGGGAGGCACTGAAGCTTTCTTT.

The chain joins TRBV4-1 to TRBJ2-6, with a weak D call TRBD1 (6 bases). The ends were cut back, 0 bases at V and 1 base at J, with 16 bases in the middle. CDR1 and CDR2 (germline): MGHRA, YSYEKL. The CDR3 is 19 amino acids. CDR3 amino acids: CASSQDPLGDTSGANVLTF. The CDR3 DNA reads as TGCGCCAGCAGCCAAGACCCGCTCGGGGACACGTCTGGGGCCAACGTCCTGACTTTC.

This clone was seen more than once but under ten times. The gene calls are TRBV5-6 and TRBJ1-1, with D possibly matching TRBD1 (6 bases). The germline V and J ends were trimmed by 8 bases and 0 bases, with 14 bases remaining between them. The CDR3 runs to 14 residues. Germline CDR1 SGHDT, CDR2 YYEEEE. CDR3 coding DNA: TGTGCCAGTTACAGGGCACTAGTGAACACTGAAGCTTTCTTT. Amino acids: CASYRALVNTEAFF. Variable domain in full (rest from reference TRBV5-6 and TRBJ1-1): DAGVTQSPTHLIKTRGQQVTLRCSPKSGHDTVSWYQQALGQGPQFIFQYYEEEERQRGNFPDRFSGHQFPNYSSELNVNALLLGDSALYLCASYRALVNTEAFFGQGTRLTVV.

The chain carries TRBV2 and TRBJ2-5; 10 positions agree with TRBD2. V lost 6 bases, J lost 5 bases, and 9 bases stayed unmatched. The CDR3 consists of 15 residues. Germline CDR1 and CDR2: SNHLY and FYNNEI. CDR3 in amino acids: CASRVVAGGWETQYF. CDR3 bases: TGTGCCAGCAGAGTGGTAGCGGGGGGTTGGGAGACCCAGTACTTC.

V usage is TRBV6-5 and J usage is TRBJ1-3; TRBD1 might be the D (6 bases). Germline CDR1 is MNHEY and CDR2 is SVGAGI. V was pared by 5 bases and J by 0 bases, with 8 bases between. The CDR3 runs 14 residues. The CDR3 sequence: CASSQGRSGNTIYF. The CDR3 coding sequence is TGTGCCAGCAGTCAGGGGCGCTCTGGAAACACCATATATTTT.

The chain employs TRBV7-2 and TRBJ2-2; 7 bases fit TRBD2. V lost 1 base to trimming and J lost 6 bases; unmatched junction nucleotides: 5. The germline V gene encodes CDR1 SGHTA and CDR2 FQGNSA. This CDR3 comprises 15 residues. This CDR3 reads CASSLVLGRAGELFF. The CDR3, as DNA: TGTGCCAGCAGCTTAGTCCTAGGGAGGGCCGGGGAGCTGTTTTTT.

V and J are TRBV4-2 and TRBJ2-5; TRBD2 might be the D (5 bases). CDR1 and CDR2 (germline): LGHNA, YNFKEQ. The CDR3 totals 13 residues. The V gene lost 4 bases and the J gene lost 3 bases, with 9 bases spanning the gap. CDR3 DNA: TGTGCCAGCAGCCGAAAAGCGGAAGAGACCCAGTACTTC. It encodes CASSRKAEETQYF.

The chain combines TRBV2 with TRBJ2-6, with D possibly TRBD1 on 5 matching bases. The CDR3 length is 15 residues. The germline CDR1 and CDR2 sequences are SNHLY and FYNNEI. Trimming left V 1 base short and J 1 base short, with 5 bases between. The DNA of the CDR3 is TGTGCCAGCAGTGAAGACAGGTCTGGGGCCAACGTCCTGACTTTC. Translation gives CASSEDRSGANVLTF.

As concerns this clone: Germline and junction disagree at one end, which may indicate a read error. The chain has TRBV7-2 and TRBJ2-7; D is unresolved. Germline V gene lookup returns CDR1 SGHTA and CDR2 FQGNSA. The CDR3 is 13 residues long. The CDR3 region is CASSRTPNYGQYF. The CDR3 region has the DNA TGTGCCAGCAGTCGCACACCGAACTACGGGCAGTACTTC. Together with reference TRBV7-2 and TRBJ2-7, the CDR3 gives the full variable domain: GAGVSQSPSNKVTEKGKDVELRCDPISGHTALYWYRQSLGQGLEFLIYFQGNSAPDKSGLPSDRFSAERTGGSVSTLTIQRTQQEDSAVYLCASSRTPNYGQYFGPGTRLTVT.

J is TRBJ1-1 and V is TRBV5-6, with D possibly matching TRBD1 (5 bases). The V and J ends lost 1 base and 1 base respectively, with 11 bases between them. Germline lookup yields CDR1 SGHDT and CDR2 YYEEEE. The CDR3 consists of 15 residues. In DNA, the CDR3 is TGTGCCAGCAGCTTGTGGAACAGGAGGAACACTGAAGCTTTCTTT. Its protein product is CASSLWNRRNTEAFF.

The chain is built from TRBV6-5 and TRBJ1-3; D remains ambiguous. There are 13 residues in the CDR3. V was trimmed by 8 bases and J by 0 bases, leaving 8 bases between them. The germline gives CDR1 MNHEY, CDR2 SVGAGI. The CDR3 DNA reads as TGTGCCAGCGAGAATAGCTCTGGAAACACCATATATTTT. Translated: CASENSSGNTIYF.

The chain has TRBV11-2 and TRBJ2-2; 7 bases are a match to TRBD1. The CDR3 covers 14 residues. The trim removed 5 bases at V and 9 bases at J, leaving 9 bases unmatched. Germline V CDR1 and CDR2: SGHAT, FQNNGV. The CDR3 DNA sequence: TGTGCCAGCAGCGTAGGGACAGTCGGAAGGGAGCTGTTTTTT. Protein sequence: CASSVGTVGRELFF.

The V and J genes are TRBV5-6 and TRBJ2-5; D perhaps matches TRBD2 (5 bases). V was trimmed by 2 bases and J by 2 bases, leaving 7 bases between them. In germline, CDR1 is SGHDT, CDR2 YYEEEE. The CDR3 length is 13 residues. The chain's CDR3 is CASSLAVQETQYF. Written as DNA, the CDR3 is TGTGCCAGCAGCTTAGCGGTGCAAGAGACCCAGTACTTC.

The chain employs TRBV18 and TRBJ2-1; the match to TRBD2 covers 12 bases. Germline V gives CDR1 KGHSH, CDR2 LQKENI. The V and J ends lost 2 bases and 6 bases, in that order; junction bases with no gene match: 2. This CDR3 has 15 residues. CDR3 DNA: TGTGCCAGCTCACCATCTAGCGGGGGGGCCAATGAGCAGTTCTTC. Amino acids: CASSPSSGGANEQFF.